The clone carrying this T cell receptor (beta chain) appeared a single time. The entry originates in a study of cytomegalovirus exposure and HLA in healthy donors. The PCR was carried out with 60 Vbeta primers and 13 Jbeta primers. Method: immunoSEQ multiplex PCR; TCRdb's copy keeps in-frame clones and lacks some. The table lists around 200,000 clones, over 80% of them singletons, with roughly 10% in the top ten. Per germline, CDR1 SGHRS and CDR2 YFSETQ. With V trimmed by 4 bases and J by 5 bases, 6 bases remained unmatched. The CDR3 consists of 14 residues. Sequencing input: PBMCs. The chain has TRBV5-1 and TRBJ2-1, with 7 positions matching TRBD1. This TCR came from a woman aged 45-60 years in good health and CMV-seropositive. CDR3 DNA: TGCGCCAGCAGCGTGGGACAGAGCCACAATGAGCAGTTCTTC. Translated, it gives CASSVGQSHNEQFF.